This TCR beta chain derives from a study of blood T cell repertoires in COVID-19. The CDR3 totals 15 residues. Trimming took 2 bases from V and 5 from J, leaving 17 bases between them. Germline assignment: CDR1 GTSNPN and CDR2 SVGIG (reference sequence). The authors' processing: Counts of nucleated cells, estimated from reference gene primer amplification, were obtained. The protocol was immunoSEQ multiplex PCR, while the TCRdb copy is restricted to in-frame clones and leaves out a portion. That table supplies the V and J calls and clone size; D and trimming were determined from the DNA. The sample contains some 300,000 clones, approximately 84% of which appear only once. Clinical history as reported by participants underpinned cohort assignment. Each recovered donor of Cohort 3 presented with two negative PCRs, clearance, or symptom resolution.

This chain uses TRBV30 with TRBJ2-3; D perhaps matches TRBD2 (7 bases). The sequenced sample was PBMCs or T cells enriched from blood (not recorded which). This clonotype was obtained from a woman aged 25 to 39 who had recovered from COVID-19. The CDR3 DNA is TGTGCCTGGAGTCTGGGTCGGGGGGCCCAAGATACGCAGTATTTT. As protein: CAWSLGRGAQDTQYF.